This T cell receptor (beta chain) is from a study of control samples from healthy donors and cancer patients. Germline values: CDR1 MNHEY, CDR2 SVGAGI. Deletions cut 5 bases from V and 2 bases from J, with 9 bases between. The CDR3 has 13 residues. Profiling relied on immunoSEQ multiplex PCR, and the TCRdb table lists in-frame clones only, not all of them. The table includes more than 150,000 clones, more than 85% detected once. This TCR came from a woman aged 25 to 45 in good health. This chain uses TRBV6-5 with TRBJ1-2, with D hard to call. Sequenced sample: blood. CDR3 in amino acids: CASSRTVNYGYTF. The CDR3 coding sequence is TGTGCCAGCAGTCGGACTGTCAACTATGGCTACACCTTC.